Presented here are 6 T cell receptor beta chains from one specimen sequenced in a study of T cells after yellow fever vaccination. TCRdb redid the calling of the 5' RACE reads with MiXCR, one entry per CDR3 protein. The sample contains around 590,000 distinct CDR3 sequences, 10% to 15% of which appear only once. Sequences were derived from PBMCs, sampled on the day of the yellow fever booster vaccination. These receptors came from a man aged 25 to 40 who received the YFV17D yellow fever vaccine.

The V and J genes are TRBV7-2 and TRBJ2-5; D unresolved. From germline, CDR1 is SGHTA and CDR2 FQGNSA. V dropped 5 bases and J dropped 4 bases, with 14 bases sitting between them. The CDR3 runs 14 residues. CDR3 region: CASSRPGRGETQYF. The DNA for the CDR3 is TGTGCCAGCAGCCGTCCGGGTCGAGGAGAGACCCAGTACTTC.

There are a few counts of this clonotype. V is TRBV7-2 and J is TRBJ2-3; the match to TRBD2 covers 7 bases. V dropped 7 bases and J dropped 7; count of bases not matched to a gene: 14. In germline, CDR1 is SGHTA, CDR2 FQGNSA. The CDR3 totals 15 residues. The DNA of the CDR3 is TGTGCCAGCACCACCGGACCGCCCGGGGGGAATACGCAGTATTTT. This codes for CASTTGPPGGNTQYF.

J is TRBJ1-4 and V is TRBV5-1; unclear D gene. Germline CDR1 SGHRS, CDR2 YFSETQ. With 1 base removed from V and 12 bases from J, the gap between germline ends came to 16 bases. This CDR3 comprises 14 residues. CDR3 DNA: TGCGCCAGCAGCTTGTCCACACCGGATGGGGAACTGTTTTTT. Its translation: CASSLSTPDGELFF.

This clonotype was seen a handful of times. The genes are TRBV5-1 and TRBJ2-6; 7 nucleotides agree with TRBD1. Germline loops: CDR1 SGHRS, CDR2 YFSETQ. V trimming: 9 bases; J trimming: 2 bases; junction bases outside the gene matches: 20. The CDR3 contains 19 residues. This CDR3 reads CATSAVYRGQEPGANVLTF. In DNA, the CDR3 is TGCGCCACCAGTGCCGTCTACAGGGGCCAGGAACCTGGGGCCAACGTCCTGACTTTC.

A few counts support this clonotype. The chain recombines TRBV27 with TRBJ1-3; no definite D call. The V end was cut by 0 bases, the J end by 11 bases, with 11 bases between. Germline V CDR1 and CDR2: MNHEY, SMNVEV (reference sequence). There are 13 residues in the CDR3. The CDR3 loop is CASSLSAVSPIYF. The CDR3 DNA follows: TGTGCCAGCAGTTTATCGGCAGTTTCCCCCATATATTTT.

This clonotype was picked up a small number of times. The CDR3 sequence: CASSPGGRNTGELFF. The CDR3 DNA is TGTGCCAGCAGCCCGGGAGGCCGGAACACCGGGGAGCTGTTTTTT. The chain uses TRBV12-3 or TRBV12-4 and TRBJ2-2; 7 bases map to TRBD2. This CDR3 has 15 amino acids. After removal of 6 bases from V and 1 base from J, the junction contained 5 bases not matched to a gene.